These 21 T cell receptor beta chains were sequenced from one sample in a study of cytotoxic CD8 clonotypes in ibrutinib-treated CLL (dated by TCRdb to 2020 to 2023). The sample's time point label, decoded: around 2 years on ibrutinib. Preparation of the library involved the immunoSEQ multiplex PCR assay. This immuneACCESS table, as held by TCRdb, lists in-frame sequences with V and J called but not all clones. Of the missing ones, under half trace to an unresolved V gene in checked studies; the others have no known cause. For this sample there are about 130,000 clones; approximately 83% appear just once. The ten largest clones add up to roughly 2% of the sample. The sample consisted of PBMCs, taken after 24 months of ibrutinib treatment. The receptors derive from a human donor with chronic lymphocytic leukemia.

The chain carries TRBV23-1 and TRBJ2-3, with TRBD2 identical over 10 bases. TRBV23-1 is labeled an ORF, and its function is uncertain. Trimming cost V 3 bases and J 6 bases; bases outside gene matches: 9. The CDR3 spans 16 residues. The DNA of the CDR3 is TGCGCCAGCAGTCAGGGGCTAGCGGGAGTAGGCGATACGCAGTATTTT. Protein sequence: CASSQGLAGVGDTQYF.

The V and J genes are TRBV6-5 and TRBJ1-4, with D hard to call. The germline gives CDR1 MNHEY, CDR2 SVGAGI. V shed 6 bases and J shed 5 bases, with 13 bases lying between them. This CDR3 contains 14 residues. The CDR3 loop reads CASSAGRQNEKLFF. The DNA for the CDR3 is TGTGCCAGCAGCGCCGGACGGCAGAATGAAAAACTGTTTTTT.

V is TRBV9 and J is TRBJ2-7; possible D gene TRBD1, 5 bases. Trimming shortened V by 0 bases and J by 6 bases, and 13 bases separated the two germline ends. CDR3 length: 14 amino acids. Germline V CDR1 and CDR2: SGDLS, YYNGEE. CDR3 sequence: CASSVEAGLGEQYF. The CDR3 DNA sequence: TGTGCCAGCAGCGTAGAGGCAGGGCTAGGCGAGCAGTACTTC.

This rearrangement joins TRBV2 to TRBJ2-5; D is unresolved. The better agreement between TRBJ2-7 and the DNA end casts doubt on the J call. From germline, CDR1 is SNHLY and CDR2 FYNNEI. This CDR3 region has 12 residues. CDR3 nucleotides: TGTGCCAGCAGTGAAATGGGTTACGAGCAGTACTTC. Its protein product is CASSEMGYEQYF.

The DNA for the CDR3 is TGTGCCAGCAGCTCCGAGACCACTTCAGGGACCCAGTACTTC. This sequence encodes CASSSETTSGTQYF. The rearrangement uses TRBV5-4 and TRBJ2-5; D is undetermined. With 3 bases removed from V and 7 bases from J, the gap between germline ends came to 16 bases. The CDR3 covers 14 residues. The V gene's germline CDR1 is SGHNT and CDR2 YYREEE (reference sequence).

This chain links TRBV6-6 with TRBJ1-1, with a tentative D call TRBD1 (5 bases). The CDR3 totals 13 residues. Germline V gene sequence: CDR1 MNHNY, CDR2 SVGAGI (reference sequence). V lost 4 bases and J 6 bases, leaving 12 bases between the germline ends. CDR3 DNA: TGTGCCAGCAGTTCCCGGGGGGGTGCTGAAGCTTTCTTT. Translation gives CASSSRGGAEAFF.

This chain uses TRBV10-3 with TRBJ2-1, with D unresolved. This CDR3 is 14 amino acids long. Germline CDR1 and CDR2: ENHRY and SYGVKD. Trimming left V 5 bases short and J 0 bases short, with 8 bases between. In DNA, the CDR3 is TGTGCCATCAGTATGAAGGCCTCCTACAATGAGCAGTTCTTC. Amino acids: CAISMKASYNEQFF.

This clone was counted ten times or more. The rearrangement links TRBV4-1 to TRBJ1-6, with 9 bases matching TRBD1. CDR3 length: 15 residues. The germline V gene has CDR1 MGHRA and CDR2 YSYEKL. With 1 base clipped from V and 10 bases from J, the junction kept 5 bases outside the gene matches. The CDR3 DNA is TGCGCCAGCAGCCAAGTAACAGGGGGCGAATCACCCCTCCACTTT. This encodes CASSQVTGGESPLHF.

The V and J genes are TRBV21-1 and TRBJ2-3; the table names TRBD1, a call not compared with the DNA. TRBV21-1 is a known pseudogene. The CDR3 totals 19 residues. This chain's CDR3 is CASSNRGWTAPGSTDTQYF. The CDR3 DNA reads TGTGCCAGCAGCAACCGCGGGTGGACAGCCCCGGGGAGCACAGATACGCAGTATTTT.

CDR3 in DNA: TGTGCCAGCAGCTTTATTACAGATAATTCACCCCTCCACTTT. It yields the protein CASSFITDNSPLHF. This chain uses TRBV5-4 with TRBJ1-6; D gene ambiguous. Germline CDR1 SGHNT, CDR2 YYREEE (reference sequence). The ends were cut back, 2 bases at V and 5 bases at J, with 8 bases in the middle. CDR3 length: 14 residues.

This chain links TRBV21-1 with TRBJ1-6. TRBV21-1 represents a pseudogene. CDR3 length equals 14 residues. The CDR3 protein is CASSNWGYNSPLHF. The DNA for the CDR3 is TGTGCCAGCAGCAACTGGGGCTATAATTCACCCCTCCACTTT.

This clone occurred once. This chain uses TRBV28 with TRBJ2-3; D gene unclear. The CDR3 extends over 13 amino acids. CDR1 and CDR2 (germline): MDHEN, SYDVKM. V dropped 7 bases and J dropped 0 bases, with 8 bases sitting between them. In DNA, the CDR3 is TGTGCCAGCATCTCGCCAAGCACAGATACGCAGTATTTT. It is translated as CASISPSTDTQYF.

This clone was recorded a few times. This chain uses TRBV4-3 with TRBJ1-6, with a weak D call TRBD1 (6 bases). The CDR3 consists of 17 residues. Germline lookup yields CDR1 LGHNA and CDR2 YSLEER. The V and J ends lost 0 bases and 6 bases respectively, with 15 bases between them. CDR3 protein: CASSQEWGARANSPLHF. As DNA, the CDR3 is TGCGCCAGCAGCCAAGAATGGGGGGCCAGAGCTAATTCACCCCTCCACTTT.

In regard to this clone: One end of the junction does not line up with germline, which may come from a read error. The chain uses TRBV2 and TRBJ1-5; 8 positions match TRBD1. Germline loops: CDR1 SNHLY, CDR2 FYNNEI. This CDR3 is 14 amino acids long. This CDR3 is CASSATPGTGPPDF. In nucleotides, the CDR3 is TGTGCCAGCAGTGCCACCCCGGGGACAGGCCCCCCGGATTTT.

The chain is built from TRBV5-4 and TRBJ2-2, with D unresolved. Looked up from germline, CDR1 is SGHNT and CDR2 is YYREEE (reference sequence). Deletions cut 0 bases from V and 4 bases from J, with 10 bases between. The CDR3 covers 15 residues. Written as DNA, the CDR3 is TGTGCCAGCAGCTTGGGAAGAAGCAGCACCGGGGAGCTGTTTTTT. Amino acids: CASSLGRSSTGELFF.

This rearrangement joins TRBV28 to TRBJ1-4; D is ambiguous. Germline CDR1 reads MDHEN; CDR2 reads SYDVKM. The CDR3 contains 13 residues. V lost 8 bases and J 3 bases, leaving 10 bases between the germline ends. The CDR3 here is CASSSSPNEKLFF. For the CDR3, the DNA is TGTGCCAGCTCCAGCTCTCCTAATGAAAAACTGTTTTTT.

The chain combines TRBV9 with TRBJ1-1; D is uncertain. The V gene lost 6 bases and the J gene lost 1 base, with 22 bases spanning the gap. The CDR3 contains 17 residues. Germline CDR1 SGDLS, CDR2 YYNGEE. CDR3 sequence: CASNLLPGPGKNTEAFF. The CDR3 nucleotides are TGTGCCAGCAACCTATTACCCGGGCCCGGGAAGAACACTGAAGCTTTCTTT.

V gene TRBV4-1 combines with J gene TRBJ2-7; TRBD2 matches 7 bases. V was pared by 1 base and J by 4 bases, with 4 bases of the junction left unmatched. Germline V CDR1 and CDR2: MGHRA, YSYEKL. The CDR3 contains 14 residues. CDR3: CASSQGEGRYEQYF. CDR3 bases: TGCGCCAGCAGCCAAGGGGAGGGTCGTTACGAGCAGTACTTC.

The chain employs TRBV6-5 and TRBJ1-2, with unresolved D. The germline gives CDR1 MNHEY, CDR2 SVGAGI. This CDR3 spans 12 amino acids. The V gene lost 8 bases and the J gene lost 1 base, with 8 bases spanning the gap. In DNA form, the CDR3 reads TGTGCCAGCGGAAGAATTAACTATGGCTACACCTTC. Protein sequence: CASGRINYGYTF.

The chain carries TRBV5-6 and TRBJ2-5; 8 bases line up with TRBD2. Germline assignment: CDR1 SGHDT and CDR2 YYEEEE. V lost 3 bases to trimming and J lost 5 bases; unmatched junction nucleotides: 6. This CDR3 is 14 amino acids long. The DNA of the CDR3 is TGTGCCAGCAGCTCTATAGCGGGGCAGGAGACCCAGTACTTC. It encodes CASSSIAGQETQYF. Complete variable domain (other parts from reference TRBV5-6 and TRBJ2-5): DAGVTQSPTHLIKTRGQQVTLRCSPKSGHDTVSWYQQALGQGPQFIFQYYEEEERQRGNFPDRFSGHQFPNYSSELNVNALLLGDSALYLCASSSIAGQETQYFGPGTRLLVL.

This clone was counted once. The chain uses TRBV2 and TRBJ2-3; TRBD2 might be the D (7 bases). The CDR3 extends over 17 amino acids. With 3 bases removed from V and 4 bases from J, the gap between germline ends came to 20 bases. Germline V gene sequence: CDR1 SNHLY, CDR2 FYNNEI. The CDR3 sequence is CASSDWGREWFPDTQYF. Written as DNA, the CDR3 is TGTGCCAGCAGTGACTGGGGGCGGGAGTGGTTCCCAGATACGCAGTATTTT. The full variable domain, its missing parts supplied by reference TRBV2 and TRBJ2-3, is EPEVTQTPSHQVTQMGQEVILRCVPISNHLYFYWYRQILGQKVEFLVSFYNNEISEKSEIFDDQFSVERPDGSNFTLKIRSTKLEDSAMYFCASSDWGREWFPDTQYFGPGTRLTVL.